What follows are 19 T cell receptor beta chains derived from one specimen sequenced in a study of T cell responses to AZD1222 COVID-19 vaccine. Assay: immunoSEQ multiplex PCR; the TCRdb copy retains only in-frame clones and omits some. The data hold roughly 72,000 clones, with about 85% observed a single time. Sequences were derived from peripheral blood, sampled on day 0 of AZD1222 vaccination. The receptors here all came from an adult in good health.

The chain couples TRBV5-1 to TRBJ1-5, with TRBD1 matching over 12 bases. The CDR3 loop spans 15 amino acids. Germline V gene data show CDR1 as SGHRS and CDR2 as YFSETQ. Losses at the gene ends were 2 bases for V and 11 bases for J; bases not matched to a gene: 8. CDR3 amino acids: CASSLTAGTGGSQHF. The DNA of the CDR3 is TGCGCCAGCAGCTTAACGGCCGGGACAGGGGGCTCCCAGCATTTT. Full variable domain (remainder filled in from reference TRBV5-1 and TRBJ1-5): KAGVTQTPRYLIKTRGQQVTLSCSPISGHRSVSWYQQTPGQGLQFLFEYFSETQRNKGNFPGRFSGRQFSNSRSEMNVSTLELGDSALYLCASSLTAGTGGSQHFGDGTRLSIL.

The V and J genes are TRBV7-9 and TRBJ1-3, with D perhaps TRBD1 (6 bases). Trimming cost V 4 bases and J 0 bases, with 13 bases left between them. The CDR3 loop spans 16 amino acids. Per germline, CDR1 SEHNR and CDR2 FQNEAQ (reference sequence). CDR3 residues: CASSSPGHISGNTIYF. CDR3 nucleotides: TGTGCCAGCAGCTCCCCGGGACACATCTCTGGAAACACCATATATTTT. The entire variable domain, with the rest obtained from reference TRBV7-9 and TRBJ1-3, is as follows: DTGVSQNPRHKITKRGQNVTFRCDPISEHNRLYWYRQTLGQGPEFLTYFQNEAQLEKSRLLSDRFSAERPKGSFSTLEIQRTEQGDSAMYLCASSSPGHISGNTIYFGEGSWLTVV.

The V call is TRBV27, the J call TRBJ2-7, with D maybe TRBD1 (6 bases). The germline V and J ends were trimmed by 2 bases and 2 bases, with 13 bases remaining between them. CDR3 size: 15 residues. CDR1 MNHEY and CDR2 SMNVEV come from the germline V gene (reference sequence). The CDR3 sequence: CASSLGSAGAYEQYF. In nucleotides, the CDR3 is TGTGCCAGCAGTTTAGGGTCGGCAGGGGCCTACGAGCAGTACTTC.

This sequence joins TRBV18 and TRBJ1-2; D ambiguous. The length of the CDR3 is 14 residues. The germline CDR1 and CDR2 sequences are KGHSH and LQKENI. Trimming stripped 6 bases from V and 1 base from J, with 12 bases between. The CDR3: CASSLDGDNYGYTF. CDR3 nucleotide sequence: TGTGCCAGCTCTTTAGACGGGGATAACTATGGCTACACCTTC.

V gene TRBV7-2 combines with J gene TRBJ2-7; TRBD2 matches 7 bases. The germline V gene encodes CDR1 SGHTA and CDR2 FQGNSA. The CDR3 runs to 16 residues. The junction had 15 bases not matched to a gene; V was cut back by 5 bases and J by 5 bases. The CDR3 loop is CASSPTRLAGYHEQYF. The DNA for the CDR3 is TGTGCCAGCAGCCCAACGAGACTAGCAGGATACCACGAGCAGTACTTC.

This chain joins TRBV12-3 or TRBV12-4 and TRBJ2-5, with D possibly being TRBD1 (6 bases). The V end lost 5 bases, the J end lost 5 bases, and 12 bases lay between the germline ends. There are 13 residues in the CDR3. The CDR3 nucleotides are TGTGCCAGCAGTAGACAGGTGACGGAGACCCAGTACTTC. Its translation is CASSRQVTETQYF.

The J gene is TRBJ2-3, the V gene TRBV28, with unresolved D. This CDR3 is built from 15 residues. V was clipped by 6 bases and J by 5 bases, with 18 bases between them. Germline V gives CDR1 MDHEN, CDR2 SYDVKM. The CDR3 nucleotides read TGTGCCAGCAGCCTAAAAATACCGGGCGAAGATACGCAGTATTTT. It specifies CASSLKIPGEDTQYF.

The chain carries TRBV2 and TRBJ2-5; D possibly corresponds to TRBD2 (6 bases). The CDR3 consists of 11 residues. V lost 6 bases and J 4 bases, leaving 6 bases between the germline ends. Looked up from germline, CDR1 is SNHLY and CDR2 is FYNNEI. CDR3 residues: CASRGGETQYF. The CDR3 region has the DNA TGTGCCAGCAGGGGGGGAGAGACCCAGTACTTC.

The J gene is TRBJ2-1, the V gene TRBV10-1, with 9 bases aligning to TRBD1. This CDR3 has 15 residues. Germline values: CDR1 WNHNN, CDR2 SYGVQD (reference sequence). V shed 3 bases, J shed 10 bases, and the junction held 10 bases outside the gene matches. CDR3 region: CASSDHRTGVMEQFF. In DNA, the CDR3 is TGCGCCAGCAGTGACCACCGGACAGGGGTTATGGAGCAGTTCTTC.

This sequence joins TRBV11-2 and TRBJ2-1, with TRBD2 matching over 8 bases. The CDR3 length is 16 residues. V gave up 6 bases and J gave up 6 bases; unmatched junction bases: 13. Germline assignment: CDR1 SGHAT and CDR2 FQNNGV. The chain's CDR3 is CASSSLGGRTRNEQFF. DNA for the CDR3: TGTGCCAGCAGTTCCCTTGGCGGGAGGACTCGCAATGAGCAGTTCTTC.

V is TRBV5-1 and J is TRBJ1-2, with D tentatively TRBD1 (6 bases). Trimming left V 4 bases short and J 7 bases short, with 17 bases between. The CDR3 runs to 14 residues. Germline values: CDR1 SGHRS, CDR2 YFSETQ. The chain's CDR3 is CASSPEQGVSGYTF. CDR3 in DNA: TGCGCCAGCAGCCCGGAACAGGGAGTCTCTGGCTACACCTTC.

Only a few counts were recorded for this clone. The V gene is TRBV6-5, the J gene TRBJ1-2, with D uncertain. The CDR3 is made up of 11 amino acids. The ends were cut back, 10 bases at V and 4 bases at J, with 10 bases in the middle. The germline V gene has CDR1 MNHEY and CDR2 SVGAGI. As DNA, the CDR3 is TGTGCCACTATCAAGAGCTATGGCTACACCTTC. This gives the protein CATIKSYGYTF.

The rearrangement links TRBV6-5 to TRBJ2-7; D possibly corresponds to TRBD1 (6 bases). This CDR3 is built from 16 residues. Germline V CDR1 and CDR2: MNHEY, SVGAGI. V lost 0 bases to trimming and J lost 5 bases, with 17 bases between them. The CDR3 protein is CASSYSTARGRNEQYF. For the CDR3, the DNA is TGTGCCAGCAGTTACTCGACGGCCAGGGGCCGGAACGAGCAGTACTTC.

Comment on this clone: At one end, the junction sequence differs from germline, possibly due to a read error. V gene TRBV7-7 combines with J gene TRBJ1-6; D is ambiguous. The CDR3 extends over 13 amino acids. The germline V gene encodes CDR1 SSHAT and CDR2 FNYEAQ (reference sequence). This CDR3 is CASSVQEDSPLHF. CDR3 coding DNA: TGTGCTAGCAGCGTCCAGGAGGATTCACCCCTCCACTTT.

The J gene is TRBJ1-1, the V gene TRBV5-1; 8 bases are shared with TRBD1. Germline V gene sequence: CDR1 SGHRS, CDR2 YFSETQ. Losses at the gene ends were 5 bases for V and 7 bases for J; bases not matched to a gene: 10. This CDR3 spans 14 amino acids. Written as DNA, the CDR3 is TGCGCCAGCAGTTTCTCATCACAGGGGGTTGAAGCTTTCTTT. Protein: CASSFSSQGVEAFF.

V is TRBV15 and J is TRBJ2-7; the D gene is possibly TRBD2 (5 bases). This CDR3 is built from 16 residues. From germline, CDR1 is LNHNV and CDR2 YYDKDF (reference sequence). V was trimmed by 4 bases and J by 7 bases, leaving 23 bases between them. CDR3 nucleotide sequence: TGTGCCACCAGCACCACCACCTCCGGGGTTCAAGTGGAGCAGTACTTC. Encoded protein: CATSTTTSGVQVEQYF.

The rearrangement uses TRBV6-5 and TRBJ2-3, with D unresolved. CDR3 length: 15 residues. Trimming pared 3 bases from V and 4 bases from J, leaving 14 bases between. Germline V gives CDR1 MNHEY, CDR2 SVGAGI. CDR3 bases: TGTGCCAGCAGTTATAGGTTTCACGGCGCAGATACGCAGTATTTT. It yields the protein CASSYRFHGADTQYF.

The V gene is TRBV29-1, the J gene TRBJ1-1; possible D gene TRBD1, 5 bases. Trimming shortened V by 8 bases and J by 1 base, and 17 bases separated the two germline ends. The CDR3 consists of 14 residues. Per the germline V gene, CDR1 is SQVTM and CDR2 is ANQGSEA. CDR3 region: CSFITAGKNTEAFF. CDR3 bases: TGCAGCTTCATCACAGCAGGGAAGAACACTGAAGCTTTCTTT.

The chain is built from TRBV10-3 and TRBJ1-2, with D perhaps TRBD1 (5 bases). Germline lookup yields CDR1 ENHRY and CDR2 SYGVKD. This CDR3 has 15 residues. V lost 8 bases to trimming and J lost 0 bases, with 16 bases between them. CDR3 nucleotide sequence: TGTGCCATCGGGGCTGACGGTTTAGCTAACTATGGCTACACCTTC. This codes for CAIGADGLANYGYTF.